The clone carrying this T cell receptor beta chain was detected only a few times. Different DNA sequences within this sample yield the same CDR3. The data were taken from a study of beta chain features in type 1 diabetes. The sequenced template was cDNA made from the entire isolated RNA. TCRdb's table, derived via immunoSEQ multiplex PCR, lists solely in-frame clones and lacks some. Among just over 450,000 clones, roughly 30% were seen once, and the ten largest hold almost 0.065%. The germline gives CDR1 SQVTM, CDR2 ANQGSEA. There are 12 residues in the CDR3. Between the trimmed V and J ends, which lost 4 bases and 0 bases, there was a span of 7 bases.

Sample: naive CD4+ T cells from blood. The chain couples TRBV29-1 to TRBJ2-7; no clear D. The source is a man between 18 and 29 years old in good health. CDR3 nucleotide sequence: TGCAGCGTTGTAAGGAGCTCCTACGAGCAGTACTTC. Amino acid sequence: CSVVRSSYEQYF.